In its sample, the clone carrying this T cell receptor (beta chain) was seen a few times. What it binds is unknown. The entry originates in a study of cytomegalovirus exposure and HLA in healthy donors. The CDR3 contains 12 residues. Germline-derived CDR1 and CDR2 are SNHLY and FYNNEI. Trimming took 9 bases from V and 1 from J, leaving 6 bases between them. Amplification used 60 Vbeta primers and 13 Jbeta primers. Measured with immunoSEQ multiplex PCR; TCRdb has only the in-frame clones, and not every one. This sample has about 190,000 clones, with roughly 76% found just once. General observations from the study: It emerged from a later analysis that several of the most significant clusters appeared to be linked to common viral pathogens. Cytomegalovirus status was reportedly diagnosed by the classifier with high specificity and sensitivity. Prediction of most subjects' HLA-A and HLA-B alleles by TCR beta sequences was reportedly accurate.

This receptor was obtained from a woman in her thirties in good health and CMV-seropositive. The material sequenced was PBMCs. The chain is built from TRBV2 and TRBJ2-2; D may be TRBD1 (5 bases). The CDR3 DNA sequence: TGTGCCAGTACAGGGAACACCGGGGAGCTGTTTTTT. It specifies CASTGNTGELFF.